The clone carrying this T cell receptor beta chain appeared a single time. The method was immunoSEQ multiplex PCR; TCRdb's version includes in-frame clones alone and lacks a portion of them. Here the sample spans around 70,000 clones, roughly 93% being singletons. This specimen belongs to a study of technical replicates of blood from a handful of donors. V lost 10 bases to trimming and J lost 0 bases, with 15 bases between them. This CDR3 has 14 residues. Germline CDR1 MNHEY, CDR2 SMNVEV (reference sequence). The chain recombines TRBV27 with TRBJ1-1; tentative D call: TRBD1 (6 bases). The source of this sequence is a human donor in good health. The sequenced sample consisted of T cells isolated from PBMCs. As DNA, the CDR3 is TGTGCCACCCGGACAGTTCCTTTGAACACTGAAGCTTTCTTT. Translated, it gives CATRTVPLNTEAFF.